The 2 T cell receptor beta chains below come from one sample, sequenced in a study of shared clonotypes between healthy human individuals. Here immunoSEQ multiplex PCR was the method, and the copy in TCRdb shows in-frame clones only, minus some. Of 2 million to 3 million clones in the sample, 80% to 95% were seen once. The sample taken for sequencing was naive CD4+ T cells from PBMCs. Documented subset: CD45RA+ positively selected. The origin of the receptors is a young man in good health. Some clones in this sample may be carry-over from other donors' samples.

The CDR3: CASSEILRTSGSGGYNEQFF. The CDR3 DNA follows: TGTGCCAGCAGTGAAATTCTACGGACTAGCGGGTCGGGGGGCTACAATGAGCAGTTCTTC. The rearrangement uses TRBV6-1 and TRBJ2-1; the match to TRBD2 covers 11 bases. CDR1 MNHNS and CDR2 SASEGT come from the germline V gene. The trim removed 2 bases at V and 3 bases at J, leaving 15 bases unmatched. This CDR3 is 20 amino acids long.

This sequence joins TRBV9 and TRBJ2-5; 7 bases fit TRBD2. Germline CDR1 and CDR2: SGDLS and YYNGEE. The J segment lost 4 bases and the V segment lost 4 bases, leaving 13 bases of the junction unmatched. CDR3 length equals 16 residues. In nucleotides, the CDR3 is TGTGCCAGCAGCCCCCGACGGGCTAGCGGAGTAGAGACCCAGTACTTC. It encodes CASSPRRASGVETQYF.